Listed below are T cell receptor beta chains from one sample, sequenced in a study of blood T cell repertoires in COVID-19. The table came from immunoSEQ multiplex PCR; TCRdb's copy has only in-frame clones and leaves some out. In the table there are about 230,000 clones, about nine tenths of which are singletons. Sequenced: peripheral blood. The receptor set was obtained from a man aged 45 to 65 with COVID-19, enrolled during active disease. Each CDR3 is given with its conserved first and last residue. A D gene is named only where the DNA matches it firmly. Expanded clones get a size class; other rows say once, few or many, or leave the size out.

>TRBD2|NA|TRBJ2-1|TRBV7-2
CASSFLPSGRSSYNEQFF
TGTGCCAGCAGCTTTCTCCCTAGCGGGAGGAGCTCCTACAATGAGCAGTTCTTC
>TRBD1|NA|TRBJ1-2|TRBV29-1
CSVGTGDYGYTF
TGCAGCGTTGGGACAGGGGATTATGGCTACACCTTC
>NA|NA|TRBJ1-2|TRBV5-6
CASSLQAYGYTF
TGTGCCAGCAGCCTACAGGCCTATGGCTACACCTTC
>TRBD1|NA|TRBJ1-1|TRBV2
CASKRSTGKVLNTEAFF
TGTGCCAGCAAAAGGTCGACAGGGAAGGTCCTGAACACTGAAGCTTTCTTT
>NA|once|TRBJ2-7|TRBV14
CASSPHAGITGSYEQYF
TGTGCCAGCAGCCCCCACGCCGGGATTACTGGGTCCTACGAGCAGTACTTC
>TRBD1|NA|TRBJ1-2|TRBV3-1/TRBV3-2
CASSPQGAGGYTF
TGTGCCAGCAGCCCACAGGGGGCAGGTGGCTACACCTTC
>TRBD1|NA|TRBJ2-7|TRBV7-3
CASSPGTGNYEQYF
TGTGCCAGCAGCCCCGGGACAGGAAACTACGAGCAGTACTTC
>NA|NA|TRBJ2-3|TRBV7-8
CASSLRTVADTQYF
TGTGCCAGCAGCCTAAGGACAGTTGCAGATACGCAGTATTTT
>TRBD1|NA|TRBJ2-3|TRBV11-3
CASSQGQGGDTQYF
TGTGCCAGCAGCCAAGGACAGGGGGGAGATACGCAGTATTTT
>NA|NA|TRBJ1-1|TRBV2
CASSLVREGLNTEAFF
TGTGCCAGCAGCCTAGTTAGGGAGGGATTGAACACTGAAGCTTTCTTT
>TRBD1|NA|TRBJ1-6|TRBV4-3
CASSQVSGTGMNSPLHF
TGCGCCAGCAGCCAAGTCTCAGGGACAGGGATGAATTCACCCCTCCACTTT
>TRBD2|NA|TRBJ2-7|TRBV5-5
CASSQRLAASYEQYF
TGTGCCAGCAGCCAAAGACTAGCGGCCTCCTACGAGCAGTACTTC
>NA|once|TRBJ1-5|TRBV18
CASSRSGPNGRGNQPQHF
TGTGCCAGCTCACGTTCCGGGCCAAACGGCAGGGGCAATCAGCCCCAGCATTTT
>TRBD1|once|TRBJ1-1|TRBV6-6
CASRPRQGAPEAFF
TGTGCCAGCAGACCAAGACAGGGCGCTCCTGAAGCTTTCTTT
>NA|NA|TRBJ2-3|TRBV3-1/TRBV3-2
CASSQILSTDTQYF
TGTGCCAGCAGCCAAATACTGAGCACAGATACGCAGTATTTT
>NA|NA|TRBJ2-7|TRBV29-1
CSVEQGGNEQYF
TGCAGCGTTGAGCAGGGTGGAAACGAGCAGTACTTC
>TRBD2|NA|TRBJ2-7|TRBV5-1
CASSLPGLAEKEQYF
TGCGCCAGCAGCTTACCGGGACTAGCGGAAAAGGAGCAGTACTTC
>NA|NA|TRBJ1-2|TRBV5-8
CASSPGGYGYTF
TGTGCCAGCAGCCCCGGGGGCTATGGCTACACCTTC
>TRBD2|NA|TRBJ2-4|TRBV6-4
CASLWKRGENIQYF
TGTGCCAGCCTATGGAAGCGGGGGGAAAACATTCAGTACTTC
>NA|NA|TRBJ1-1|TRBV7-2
CASSPPWTGTEAFF
TGTGCCAGCAGCCCCCCTTGGACTGGCACTGAAGCTTTCTTT
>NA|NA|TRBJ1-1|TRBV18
CASSPTGMNTEAFF
TGTGCCAGCTCACCGACAGGAATGAACACTGAAGCTTTCTTT
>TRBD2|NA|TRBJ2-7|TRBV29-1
CSVVGASGRYEQYF
TGCAGCGTTGTGGGGGCTAGCGGGAGGTACGAGCAGTACTTC
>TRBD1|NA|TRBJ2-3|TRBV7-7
CASSSMNRGQRNTQYF
TGTGCTAGCAGCTCCATGAACAGGGGGCAGAGGAATACGCAGTATTTT
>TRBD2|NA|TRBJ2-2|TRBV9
CASSPRSAGGNTGELFF
TGTGCCAGCAGCCCCCGGTCAGCGGGAGGTAACACCGGGGAGCTGTTTTTT
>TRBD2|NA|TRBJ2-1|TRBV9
CASSVGSGIYNEQFF
TGTGCCAGCAGCGTGGGTAGCGGGATCTACAATGAGCAGTTCTTC
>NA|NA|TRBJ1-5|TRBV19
CASSIQGSNQPQHF
TGTGCCAGTAGTATACAGGGGTCCAATCAGCCCCAGCATTTT
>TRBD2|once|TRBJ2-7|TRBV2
CASTTSPAGENYEQYF
TGTGCCAGCACCACCTCCCCAGCGGGAGAGAACTACGAGCAGTACTTC
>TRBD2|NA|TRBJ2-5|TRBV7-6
CASSLGLRPSGRVETQYF
TGTGCCAGCAGCTTAGGTCTCCGGCCTAGCGGGAGGGTAGAGACCCAGTACTTC
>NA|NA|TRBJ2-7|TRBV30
CAWRAAGFSYEQYF
TGTGCCTGGCGTGCCGCCGGTTTTTCCTACGAGCAGTACTTC
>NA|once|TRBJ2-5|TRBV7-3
CASSLGLQETQYF
TGTGCCAGCAGCTTGGGACTCCAAGAGACCCAGTACTTC
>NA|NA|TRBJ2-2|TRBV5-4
CASSLVGGTGELFF
TGTGCCAGCAGCTTGGTGGGAGGCACCGGGGAGCTGTTTTTT
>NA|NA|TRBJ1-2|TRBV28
CASSPPGLFTSEMRDYGYTF
TGTGCCAGCAGCCCCCCGGGCCTATTTACCTCGGAAATGCGGGACTATGGCTACACCTTC
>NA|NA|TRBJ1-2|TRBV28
CASSLPPQGDTF
TGTGCCAGCAGTTTACCCCCACAGGGAGACACCTTC
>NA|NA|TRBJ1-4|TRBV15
CATSRGEANEKLFF
TGTGCCACCAGCAGAGGGGAGGCTAATGAAAAACTGTTTTTT
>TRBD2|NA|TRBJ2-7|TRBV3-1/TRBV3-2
CASSEGLAGSYEQYF
TGTGCCAGCAGCGAGGGACTAGCGGGGTCCTACGAGCAGTACTTC
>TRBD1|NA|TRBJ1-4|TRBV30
CAWRGQGYEKLFF
TGTGCCTGGCGGGGACAGGGTTATGAAAAACTGTTTTTT
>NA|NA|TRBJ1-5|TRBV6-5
CASSFPTDLNQPQHF
TGTGCCAGCAGTTTCCCGACAGACCTCAATCAGCCCCAGCATTTT
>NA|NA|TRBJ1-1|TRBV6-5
CASRTGWDTEAFF
TGTGCCAGCAGGACAGGATGGGACACTGAAGCTTTCTTT
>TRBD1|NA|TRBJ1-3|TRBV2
CASSAQGWSGNTIYF
TGTGCCAGCAGCGCACAGGGGTGGTCTGGAAACACCATATATTTT
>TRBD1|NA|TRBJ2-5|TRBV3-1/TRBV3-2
CASSQGTGVLTEMVTQYF
TGTGCCAGCAGCCAAGGGACAGGGGTCTTAACGGAGATGGTGACCCAGTACTTC
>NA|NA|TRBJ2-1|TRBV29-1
CSVESPGVNEQFF
TGCAGCGTTGAGTCTCCAGGGGTCAATGAGCAGTTCTTC
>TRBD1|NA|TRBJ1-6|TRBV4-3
CASSQASTGTGVNSPLHF
TGCGCCAGCAGCCAAGCGTCAACCGGGACAGGGGTAAATTCACCCCTCCACTTT
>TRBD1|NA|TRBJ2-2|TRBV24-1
CATSDFGTGFSAGELFF
TGTGCCACCAGTGATTTCGGGACAGGGTTTAGCGCCGGGGAGCTGTTTTTT
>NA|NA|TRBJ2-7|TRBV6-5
CASSYSGASPSNEQYF
TGTGCCAGCAGTTACTCTGGAGCGAGCCCATCTAACGAGCAGTACTTC
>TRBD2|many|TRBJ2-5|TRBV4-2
CASSQESQRAGGPKTQYF
TGTGCCAGCAGCCAAGAATCGCAGAGGGCGGGAGGGCCGAAGACCCAGTACTTC
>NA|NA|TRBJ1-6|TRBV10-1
CASQERGSYNSPLHF
TGCGCCAGCCAAGAGCGGGGTTCCTATAATTCACCCCTCCACTTT
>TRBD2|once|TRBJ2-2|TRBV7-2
CASSLEASGNTGELFF
TGTGCCAGCAGCTTAGAGGCTAGCGGAAACACCGGGGAGCTGTTTTTT
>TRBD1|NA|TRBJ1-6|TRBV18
CASSPRDRGSPLHF
TGTGCCAGCTCTCCACGGGACAGGGGCTCACCCCTCCACTTT
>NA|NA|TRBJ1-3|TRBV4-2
CASSQDSGGNTIYF
TGTGCCAGCAGCCAAGATTCTGGCGGAAACACCATATATTTT
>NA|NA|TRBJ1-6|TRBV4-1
CASSQEGAVVDSPLHF
TGCGCCAGCAGCCAAGAGGGTGCGGTTGTGGATTCACCCCTCCACTTT
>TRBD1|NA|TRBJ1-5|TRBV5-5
CASSSGTGRGNQPQHF
TGTGCCAGCAGCTCCGGGACAGGGCGCGGCAATCAGCCCCAGCATTTT
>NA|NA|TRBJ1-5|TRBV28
CASSLGPPPQHF
TGTGCCAGCAGTTTAGGGCCGCCGCCCCAGCATTTT
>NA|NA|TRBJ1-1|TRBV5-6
CASTGGVGTEAFF
TGTGCCAGCACCGGCGGGGTAGGCACTGAAGCTTTCTTT
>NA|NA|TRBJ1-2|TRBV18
CASSPGSAPNYGYTF
TGTGCCAGCTCCCCCGGGAGCGCCCCTAACTATGGCTACACCTTC